The rows below give T cell receptor beta chains drawn from one sample of a study of blood T cell repertoires in COVID-19. Profiling relied on immunoSEQ multiplex PCR, and the TCRdb table lists in-frame clones only, not all of them. The sample contains 70,000 to 80,000 clones, 87% of which appear only once. The sample taken for sequencing was peripheral blood. These receptor sequences come from a woman aged 45-65 years with acute or convalescent COVID-19. Each CDR3 is given with its conserved first and last residue. The order of the fields is CDR3 length, D gene, V gene, clone size, J gene, CDR3 DNA, CDR3 protein. The D gene is left open where the match is weak. Part of the rows lack a size; the others show once, few, many or a class for expanded clones.

13	TRBD1	TRBV19	once	TRBJ1-2	TGTGCCAGTATCCCGACAGGGGACTATGGCTACACCTTC	CASIPTGDYGYTF
15	-	TRBV27	-	TRBJ2-2	TGTGCCAGCAGCCTACTTGGGCAGAACACCGGGGAGCTGTTTTTT	CASSLLGQNTGELFF
14	-	TRBV7-9	-	TRBJ1-5	TGTGCCAGCAGCTTCGGACAATACGATCAGCCCCAGCATTTT	CASSFGQYDQPQHF
11	-	TRBV19	-	TRBJ2-1	TGTGCCAGTAGCCGCAGAAATGAGCAGTTCTTC	CASSRRNEQFF
15	-	TRBV6-1	-	TRBJ1-1	TGTGCCAGCAGTGAGCTACAGGTACTTAACACTGAAGCTTTCTTT	CASSELQVLNTEAFF
15	-	TRBV7-3	-	TRBJ2-1	TGTGCCAGCAGCTTAGTTGCGGCCACCTACAATGAGCAGTTCTTC	CASSLVAATYNEQFF
16	TRBD2	TRBV29-1	once	TRBJ2-5	TGCAGCGGCGCGGGACTAGCCATCGGAGCCCAAGAGACCCAGTACTTC	CSGAGLAIGAQETQYF
13	TRBD1	TRBV18	once	TRBJ2-7	TGTGCCAGCTCACAGGGGGCTTCCTACGAGCAGTACTTC	CASSQGASYEQYF
16	TRBD2	TRBV7-2	-	TRBJ2-1	TGTGCCAGCAGCCCACCTAGCGGGAGCTCCTACAATGAGCAGTTCTTC	CASSPPSGSSYNEQFF
14	TRBD1	TRBV4-1	-	TRBJ2-7	TGCGCCAGCAGCACGGGACAGGGAGGCCACGAGCAGTACTTC	CASSTGQGGHEQYF
16	TRBD1	TRBV6-2/TRBV6-3	-	TRBJ2-5	TGTGCCAGCAGTTACAGGGGGCAATTCCCTCAAGAGACCCAGTACTTC	CASSYRGQFPQETQYF
12	-	TRBV11-2	-	TRBJ2-7	TGTGCCAGCAGCTTCGCGGAAGCAGAGCAGTACTTC	CASSFAEAEQYF
17	TRBD2	TRBV5-8	-	TRBJ2-1	TGTGCCAGCAGCTTGGCGGGCACGACTAGCGGGGGGATTGAGCAGTTCTTC	CASSLAGTTSGGIEQFF
15	-	TRBV11-2	-	TRBJ1-4	TGTGCCAGCAGCTTAGTGTCCGAGACTAATGAAAAACTGTTTTTT	CASSLVSETNEKLFF
13	TRBD1	TRBV23-1	-	TRBJ1-2	TGCGCCAGCAGTCTATGGGACAGAAGAGGCTACACCTTC	CASSLWDRRGYTF
14	TRBD1	TRBV25-1	-	TRBJ1-4	TGTGCCAGCACAACAGGGGGACCCTGGGAAAAACTGTTTTTT	CASTTGGPWEKLFF
14	-	TRBV29-1	-	TRBJ1-1	TGCAGCGTTGACTCCGACAGGATGAACACTGAAGCTTTCTTT	CSVDSDRMNTEAFF
15	TRBD1	TRBV10-3	-	TRBJ1-1	TGTGCCATCACCCCGGGACAGGGAATGAACACTGAAGCTTTCTTT	CAITPGQGMNTEAFF
12	-	TRBV5-1	-	TRBJ1-1	TGCGCCAGCAGCCAAGCCCAGGGGGAAGCTTTCTTT	CASSQAQGEAFF
16	-	TRBV3-1/TRBV3-2	-	TRBJ2-6	TGTGCCAGCAGCCAAGGCGCTAGCTCTGGGGCCAACGTCCTGACTTTC	CASSQGASSGANVLTF
14	TRBD1	TRBV6-4	-	TRBJ1-2	TGTGCCAGCAGTGTTGGGACAGGGGGCTATGGCTACACCTTC	CASSVGTGGYGYTF
16	-	TRBV9	-	TRBJ2-1	TGTGCCAGCAGCGTATTAACTAGCTCGAGAGCCTTTGAGCAGTTCTTC	CASSVLTSSRAFEQFF
12	-	TRBV5-4	-	TRBJ1-2	TGTGCCAGCAGCTCAGATAACTATGGCTACACCTTC	CASSSDNYGYTF
15	-	TRBV4-2	-	TRBJ2-7	TGTGCCAGCAGCCCCAGTTGGCGGGACCCCTACGAGCAGTACTTC	CASSPSWRDPYEQYF
15	TRBD1	TRBV5-1	-	TRBJ1-5	TGCGCCAGCAGCTTGGCGGGGACAGGGGTTCAGCCCCAGCATTTT	CASSLAGTGVQPQHF
13	-	TRBV6-4	-	TRBJ1-6	TGTGCCAGCACGGCAGGGGCAGGTTCACCCCTCCACTTT	CASTAGAGSPLHF
16	TRBD1	TRBV5-1	-	TRBJ1-4	TGCGCCAGCAGCTGGACAGGGGGCCAAGCTAATGAAAAACTGTTTTTT	CASSWTGGQANEKLFF
15	-	TRBV2	-	TRBJ1-1	TGTGCCAGCCACAAGTCGGCCAGAGGCAACACTGAAGCTTTCTTT	CASHKSARGNTEAFF
13	-	TRBV28	-	TRBJ2-7	TGTGCCAGCAGTCTCGGGTTTGAGAAGCAGCTTTACTTC	CASSLGFEKQLYF
13	-	TRBV7-3	-	TRBJ1-1	TGTGCCAGCAGCCCCGACCGAGGCAACCCAGCTTTCTTT	CASSPDRGNPAFF
13	-	TRBV12-3/TRBV12-4	-	TRBJ1-4	TGTGCCAGCAGTGGGCTCCCTAATGAAAAACTGTTTTTT	CASSGLPNEKLFF
16	-	TRBV4-1	-	TRBJ1-1	TGCGCCAGCAGCCAAGAACTGGGGGCAACGAACACTGAAGCTTTCTTT	CASSQELGATNTEAFF
14	-	TRBV7-9	-	TRBJ1-2	TGTGCCAGCGACCCTGCGAACAGTAACTATGGCTACACCTTC	CASDPANSNYGYTF
13	-	TRBV9	few	TRBJ1-1	TGTGCCAGCAGCCTTACAGGGAACACTGAAGCTTTCTTT	CASSLTGNTEAFF
13	-	TRBV7-7	-	TRBJ2-1	TGTGCTAGCAGCTTAGACCTATACAATGAGCAGTTCTTC	CASSLDLYNEQFF
16	-	TRBV7-6	medium-sized	TRBJ1-5	TGTGCCAGCAGCTTAGAAGCGGGAGGTATTGGTCAGCCCCAGCATTTT	CASSLEAGGIGQPQHF
18	TRBD1	TRBV7-6	-	TRBJ2-6	TGTGCCAGCAGCAACACCGGGACAGCCTACTCTGGGGCCAACGTCCTGACTTTC	CASSNTGTAYSGANVLTF
16	-	TRBV3-1/TRBV3-2	-	TRBJ2-3	TGTGCCAGCAGCCAGAGGAGCGGGTCTAGCACAGATACGCAGTATTTT	CASSQRSGSSTDTQYF
15	TRBD1	TRBV6-5	-	TRBJ2-7	TGTGCCAGCAGTTACTCGTGGGACAGCTCCTACGAGCAGTACTTC	CASSYSWDSSYEQYF
12	TRBD1	TRBV10-1	-	TRBJ1-3	TGCGCCGGGAGGACAGGGGGAAACACCATATATTTT	CAGRTGGNTIYF
12	-	TRBV11-1	-	TRBJ2-7	TGTGCCAGCAGCCAACGAACTTACGAGCAGTACTTC	CASSQRTYEQYF
14	-	TRBV28	-	TRBJ1-2	TGTGCCAGCAGTTTAGGGGGGGATAACTATGGCTACACCTTC	CASSLGGDNYGYTF
13	-	TRBV14	-	TRBJ2-7	TGTGCCAGCAGCCAAGATCCGCGGGCCGGGCAGTACTTC	CASSQDPRAGQYF
16	TRBD1	TRBV7-6	-	TRBJ2-7	TGTGCCAGCAGCCGACGACAGGGGGCCTCTAGGAGGGAGCAGTACTTC	CASSRRQGASRREQYF
13	-	TRBV4-1	-	TRBJ2-3	TGCGCCAGCAGCCAAGCCCCTACAGATACGCAGTATTTT	CASSQAPTDTQYF
14	TRBD1	TRBV7-8	few	TRBJ2-1	TGTGCCAGCAGCTTAGCACAGGGGGCGGCTGAGCAGTTCTTC	CASSLAQGAAEQFF
14	-	TRBV29-1	-	TRBJ1-3	TGCAGCGTTGTCTCTCGGGGGTCTGGAAACACCATATATTTT	CSVVSRGSGNTIYF
17	-	TRBV30	-	TRBJ1-2	TGTGCCTGGAGCAAAACAGGGCGGTGGAGGACTTCGTATGGCTACACCTTC	CAWSKTGRWRTSYGYTF
14	TRBD2	TRBV30	-	TRBJ2-5	TGTGCCGGGAGTAGGGGCGGGGGACAAGAGACCCAGTACTTC	CAGSRGGGQETQYF
14	-	TRBV15	-	TRBJ1-1	TGTGCCACCAGCAGAGATAGGGGAGGGGAGGGAGCTTTCTTT	CATSRDRGGEGAFF
15	-	TRBV19	-	TRBJ1-1	TGTGCCAGTAGAATCTCCGGACAACGAAACACTGAAGCTTTCTTT	CASRISGQRNTEAFF